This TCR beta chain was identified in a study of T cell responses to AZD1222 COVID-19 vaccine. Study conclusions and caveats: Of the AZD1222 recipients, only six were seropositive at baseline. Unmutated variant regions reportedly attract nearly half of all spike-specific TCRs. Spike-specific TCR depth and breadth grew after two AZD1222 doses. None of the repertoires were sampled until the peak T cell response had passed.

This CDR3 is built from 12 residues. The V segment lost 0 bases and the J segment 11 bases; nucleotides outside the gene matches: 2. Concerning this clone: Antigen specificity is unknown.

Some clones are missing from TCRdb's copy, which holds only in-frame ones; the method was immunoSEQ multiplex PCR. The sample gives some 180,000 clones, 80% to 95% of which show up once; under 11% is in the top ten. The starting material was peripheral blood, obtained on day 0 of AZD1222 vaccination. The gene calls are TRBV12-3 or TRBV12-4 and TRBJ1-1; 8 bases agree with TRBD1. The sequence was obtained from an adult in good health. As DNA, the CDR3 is TGTGCCAGCAGTTTAGCTGGACAGGGCGCTTTCTTT. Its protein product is CASSLAGQGAFF.